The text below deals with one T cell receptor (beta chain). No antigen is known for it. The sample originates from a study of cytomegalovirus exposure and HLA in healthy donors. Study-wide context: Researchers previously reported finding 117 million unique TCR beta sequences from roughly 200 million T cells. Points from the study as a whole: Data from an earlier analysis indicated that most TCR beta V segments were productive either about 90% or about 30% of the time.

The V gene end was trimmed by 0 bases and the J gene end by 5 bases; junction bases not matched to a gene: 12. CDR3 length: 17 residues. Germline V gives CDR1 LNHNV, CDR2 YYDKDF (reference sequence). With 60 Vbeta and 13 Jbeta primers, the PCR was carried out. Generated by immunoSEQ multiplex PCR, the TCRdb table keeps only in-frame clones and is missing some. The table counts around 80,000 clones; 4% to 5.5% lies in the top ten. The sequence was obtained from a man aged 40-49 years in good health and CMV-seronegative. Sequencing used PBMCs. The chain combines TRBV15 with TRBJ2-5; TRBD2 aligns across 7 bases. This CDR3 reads CATSRDGRGIMEETQYF. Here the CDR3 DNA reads TGTGCCACCAGCAGAGATGGGAGGGGCATCATGGAGGAGACCCAGTACTTC.